The present TCR beta chain was sequenced within a study of identical twins. Study-level points and caveats: In cord blood, abundant beta clonotypes had fewer insertions; memory showed no trend. Invariant populations such as MAIT and iNKT cells could partly muddle zero-insertion analyses.

Addition of a universal primer site occurred through template switching, and cDNA carried unique molecular identifiers. TCRdb re-derived calls from the 5' RACE reads in MiXCR, one entry per CDR3 protein. The sample contains some 500,000 distinct CDR3 sequences, 9.5% to 10% of which appear only once. Germline loops: CDR1 SGHVS, CDR2 FQNEAQ. The CDR3 consists of 15 residues. The table lists this clonotype with many counts. The target antigen is unknown. An end of the junction differs from the germline gene, which may be a read error. The donor group consisted entirely of healthy Caucasians. This sample also belongs to another study, concerning yellow fever vaccine responses in identical twins.

The sequenced sample was PBMCs. This receptor was identified in a young woman in good health. The V gene is TRBV7-8, the J gene TRBJ2-1, with TRBD2 identical over 11 bases. The CDR3: CASSLAGGIHNEQFF. In nucleotides, the CDR3 is TGTGCCAGTAGCTTAGCGGGAGGGATCCACAATGAGCAGTTCTTC.